The clone carrying this TCR beta chain was picked up many times. Its antigen is unidentified. TCRdb independently ran MiXCR on the 5' RACE reads; one entry per CDR3 protein. This sample yields around 130,000 distinct CDR3 sequences, of which approximately 9.9% are seen a single time; more than 3% belongs to the top ten. The sample is drawn from a study of CD8 T cells in ankylosing spondylitis. Study-level results: Significant enrichment of disease-linked clones was reported in matched ankylosing spondylitis synovial fluid. Relatively rare in peripheral blood, disease-linked clones were also CD8+.

The CDR3 is 16 residues long. V was clipped by 2 bases and J by 7 bases, with 17 bases between them. Germline V gene data show CDR1 as KGHDR and CDR2 as SFDVKD. The chain carries TRBV24-1 and TRBJ2-1; D might be TRBD1 or TRBD2, each matching 5 bases. Source material: blood, either unsorted or a sorted T cell fraction (not recorded which). The clonotype originates from a male donor with ankylosing spondylitis or in good health (not recorded which). CDR3 sequence reads: CATSDSTGTTKNEQFF. The CDR3 DNA is TGTGCCACCAGTGATTCTACCGGGACCACTAAAAATGAGCAGTTCTTC.